Shown below are 12 T cell receptor beta chains from a single sample sequenced in a study of T cell responses to AZD1222 COVID-19 vaccine. This table comes from immunoSEQ multiplex PCR, and its TCRdb copy is limited to in-frame clones, with some not included. The profile shows approximately 150,000 clones, about 86% of them singletons. This specimen consisted of peripheral blood, obtained 28 days after the second AZD1222 dose. All receptors derive from an adult who received the AZD1222 COVID-19 vaccine.

The CDR3 reads CASSSSGSQYF. The CDR3 DNA is TGTGCCAGCAGCTCGTCGGGGTCCCAGTACTTC. The chain is built from TRBV11-2 and TRBJ2-7; maybe TRBD2 (5 bases). This CDR3 is built from 11 residues. Deletions cut 4 bases from V and 10 bases from J, with 11 bases between. Germline CDR1 SGHAT, CDR2 FQNNGV.

The V and J genes are TRBV2 and TRBJ1-4; D uncertain. V shed 6 bases and J shed 2 bases, with 16 bases lying between them. Germline CDR1 and CDR2: SNHLY and FYNNEI. This CDR3 contains 16 residues. The CDR3 is CASRGPTGETNEKLFF. CDR3 nucleotides: TGTGCCAGCAGGGGTCCAACCGGGGAGACTAATGAAAAACTGTTTTTT.

V gene TRBV7-9 combines with J gene TRBJ2-7, with 13 bases fitting TRBD2. This CDR3 spans 16 amino acids. Germline trimming cut 4 bases from V and 4 bases from J; bases unmatched to any gene: 7. Germline lookup yields CDR1 SEHNR and CDR2 FQNEAQ (reference sequence). The CDR3 here is CASSSGTSGRAYEQYF. The CDR3 coding sequence is TGTGCCAGCAGCTCAGGAACTAGCGGGAGGGCGTACGAGCAGTACTTC.

The V and J genes are TRBV3-1 (or the pseudogene TRBV3-2) and TRBJ1-6; D unclear. Trimming cost V 1 base and J 9 bases, with 13 bases left between them. In germline, CDR1 is LGHDT, CDR2 YNNKEL (reference sequence). The CDR3 runs to 15 residues. The CDR3 here is CASSQAEGVSSPLHF. In DNA form, the CDR3 reads TGTGCCAGCAGCCAAGCAGAGGGTGTGAGTTCACCCCTCCACTTT.

The J gene is TRBJ1-2, the V gene TRBV9; 8 bases are shared with TRBD1. Germline V gene lookup returns CDR1 SGDLS and CDR2 YYNGEE. V shed 4 bases, J shed 4 bases, and the junction held 6 bases outside the gene matches. The CDR3 length is 14 residues. The CDR3 DNA reads as TGTGCCAGCAGCCGGGACAGGAACCCCTATGGCTACACCTTC. Residues: CASSRDRNPYGYTF.

This chain links TRBV5-1 with TRBJ1-6; 12 nucleotides agree with TRBD1. Germline V gene lookup returns CDR1 SGHRS and CDR2 YFSETQ. Trimming at V came to 4 bases and at J to 10 bases, leaving 6 bases not matched to a gene. CDR3 size: 15 residues. The CDR3 is CASSGTGGRGSPLHF. CDR3 bases: TGCGCCAGCAGCGGGACAGGGGGCCGTGGATCACCCCTCCACTTT.

The chain links TRBV30 to TRBJ1-2; possible D gene TRBD1, 5 bases. Trimming left V 0 bases short and J 4 bases short, with 12 bases between. Germline V gene data show CDR1 as GTSNPN and CDR2 as SVGIG (reference sequence). The CDR3 loop spans 14 amino acids. CDR3 protein: CAWSVQQGLYGYTF. The CDR3 DNA sequence: TGTGCCTGGAGTGTACAGCAGGGACTCTATGGCTACACCTTC.

This sequence joins TRBV5-1 and TRBJ1-2, with 7 positions matching TRBD1. Germline-derived CDR1 and CDR2 are SGHRS and YFSETQ. The CDR3 sequence is 14 residues long. V was clipped by 3 bases and J by 7 bases; unmatched bases: 9. The CDR3 coding sequence is TGCGCCAGCAGCTCAGACACAGGGGAGGGTGGCTACACCTTC. Its translation is CASSSDTGEGGYTF. Based on the CDR3 plus reference TRBV5-1 and TRBJ1-2, the full variable domain is KAGVTQTPRYLIKTRGQQVTLSCSPISGHRSVSWYQQTPGQGLQFLFEYFSETQRNKGNFPGRFSGRQFSNSRSEMNVSTLELGDSALYLCASSSDTGEGGYTFGSGTRLTVV.

This rearrangement joins TRBV7-9 to TRBJ2-2; D gene uncertain. CDR1 is SEHNR, CDR2 FQNEAQ, per germline (reference sequence). The CDR3 is made up of 14 amino acids. Between the trimmed V and J ends, which lost 3 bases and 0 bases, there was a span of 5 bases. The CDR3 loop reads CASSLGANTGELFF. The CDR3 region has the DNA TGTGCCAGCAGCTTGGGCGCGAACACCGGGGAGCTGTTTTTT.

The chain couples TRBV4-1 to TRBJ2-3, with 11 bases fitting TRBD2. After removal of 1 base from V and 2 bases from J, the junction contained 5 bases not matched to a gene. CDR3 length: 17 amino acids. Per the germline V gene, CDR1 is MGHRA and CDR2 is YSYEKL. The CDR3 coding sequence is TGCGCCAGCAGCCAAGGTCTAGCGGGGGGATTCACAGATACGCAGTATTTT. Translation gives CASSQGLAGGFTDTQYF.

This chain uses TRBV4-1 with TRBJ1-5; D gene ambiguous. V gave up 2 bases and J gave up 3 bases, with 11 bases separating them. CDR1 and CDR2 from the germline V gene are MGHRA and YSYEKL. The CDR3 spans 15 residues. DNA of the CDR3: TGCGCCAGCAGCCAACCAGGAGGGCACAATCAGCCCCAGCATTTT. Translating gives CASSQPGGHNQPQHF.

The genes are TRBV5-4 and TRBJ2-1; weak D call: TRBD2 (5 bases). V was shortened by 0 bases and J by 2 bases, with 15 bases between the two germline ends. This CDR3 is built from 17 residues. CDR1 is SGHNT and CDR2 is YYREEE in the germline V gene (reference sequence). The CDR3 loop is CASSLGSREGTYNEQFF. The DNA of the CDR3 is TGTGCCAGCAGCTTGGGATCCCGGGAAGGGACCTACAATGAGCAGTTCTTC.